Below are 10 T cell receptor beta chains sequenced from a single sample in a study of identical twins. TCRdb independently ran MiXCR on the 5' RACE reads; one entry per CDR3 protein. The repertoire consists of about 290,000 distinct CDR3 sequences, with roughly 10% occurring once and the leading ten covering about 7.1%. This same sample was also taken into another study, of yellow fever vaccine responses in identical twins.

What was sequenced was CD8+ T cells sorted from blood. These receptors all come from a young woman in good health.

This clonotype was counted ten times or more. CDR3 coding DNA: TGTGCCAGCAGCCAACCCCAGGGTGATACGCAGTATTTT. Amino acid sequence: CASSQPQGDTQYF. The gene calls are TRBV7-9 and TRBJ2-3, with D maybe TRBD1 (5 bases). The V and J ends lost 5 bases and 6 bases respectively, with 12 bases between them. CDR3 length: 13 amino acids. Germline CDR1 is SEHNR and CDR2 is FQNEAQ (reference sequence).

This chain joins TRBV11-2 and TRBJ2-1, with D uncertain. Per the germline V gene, CDR1 is SGHAT and CDR2 is FQNNGV. CDR3 length: 15 amino acids. Trimming left V 7 bases short and J 1 base short, with 14 bases between. CDR3 in amino acids: CASTPLDASYNEQFF. CDR3 nucleotides: TGTGCCAGCACCCCCCTTGACGCATCCTACAATGAGCAGTTCTTC.

This clonotype was counted at least ten times. The J gene is TRBJ1-6, the V gene TRBV5-1; no firm D call. This CDR3 contains 15 residues. V was pared by 5 bases and J by 6 bases, with 15 bases between. The germline V gene has CDR1 SGHRS and CDR2 YFSETQ. CDR3 nucleotides: TGCGCCAGCAGGGAGATCCGGTCGGGTAATTCACCCCTCCACTTT. Amino acid sequence: CASREIRSGNSPLHF.

The chain recombines TRBV9 with TRBJ2-3; D possibly corresponds to TRBD2 (6 bases). The CDR3 runs to 13 residues. The germline V and J ends were trimmed by 3 bases and 5 bases, with 10 bases remaining between them. The germline CDR1 and CDR2 sequences are SGDLS and YYNGEE. CDR3: CASSAPGLDTQYF. The DNA for the CDR3 is TGTGCCAGCAGCGCCCCGGGACTAGATACGCAGTATTTT.

This clonotype was counted many times. The CDR3, as DNA: TGTGCCAGCAGTTTCCCAGTACGGGGGACGACCGGGGAGCTGTTTTTT. Its protein is CASSFPVRGTTGELFF. The chain employs TRBV12-3 or TRBV12-4 and TRBJ2-2, with D maybe TRBD2 (6 bases). V shed 3 bases and J shed 5 bases, with 16 bases lying between them. CDR3 length equals 16 residues.

This clonotype was counted between two and nine times. The CDR3 nucleotides are TGTGCCAGCAGCCCCCCGGGGACTAGCGGCTCCGAGCAGTACTTC. The encoded protein is CASSPPGTSGSEQYF. The chain employs TRBV7-9 and TRBJ2-7, with 11 bases aligning to TRBD2. Looked up from germline, CDR1 is SEHNR and CDR2 is FQNEAQ (reference sequence). The V segment lost 5 bases and the J segment 6 bases; nucleotides outside the gene matches: 9. This CDR3 has 15 residues.

This clonotype was recorded many times. The chain has TRBV27 and TRBJ2-5; 14 bases map to TRBD2. The germline V gene encodes CDR1 MNHEY and CDR2 SMNVEV (reference sequence). This CDR3 is built from 16 residues. V lost 6 bases and J lost 4; bases outside the gene matches: 7. CDR3 DNA sequence: TGTGCCAGCAGCCCGGGACTAGCGGGAGTCCGAGAGACCCAGTACTTC. Protein product: CASSPGLAGVRETQYF.

The rearrangement uses TRBV29-1 and TRBJ2-7; a possible D gene is TRBD1 (5 bases). CDR1 is SQVTM, CDR2 ANQGSEA, per germline. V lost 4 bases to trimming and J lost 5 bases, with 24 bases between them. CDR3 size: 16 residues. The CDR3 region is CSVVVLRPGLANEQYF. The CDR3 bases are TGCAGCGTTGTCGTACTGAGGCCAGGGTTAGCTAACGAGCAGTACTTC.

The gene calls are TRBV11-2 and TRBJ1-1; 7 nucleotides match TRBD1. This CDR3 region has 20 residues. Germline V gene sequence: CDR1 SGHAT, CDR2 FQNNGV. V shed 1 base and J 1 base; nucleotides not matched to a gene: 18. The DNA for the CDR3 is TGTGCCAGCAGCTTAGTTGAGATGCGACAGGGAAAATGCAAGAACACTGAAGCTTTCTTT. Translated, it gives CASSLVEMRQGKCKNTEAFF.

Many counts were recorded for this clonotype. J is TRBJ2-7 and V is TRBV21-1; the tabulated D call, TRBD1, remains unverified against the DNA. TRBV21-1 is flagged as a pseudogene. This CDR3 has 13 residues. As DNA, the CDR3 is TGTGCCAGCAGCACGGGACAGGGTGACGAGCAGTACTTC. This encodes CASSTGQGDEQYF.